The 12 T cell receptor beta chains presented below share a single source sample, sequenced in a study of blood T cell repertoires in COVID-19 (dated by TCRdb to 2020 to 2022). Receptor amplification or capture employed the immunoSEQ multiplex PCR assay. As stored in TCRdb, this immuneACCESS dataset retains in-frame rearrangements with V and J assigned. A fraction of the clones does not appear; measured against another copy, unresolved V genes explain less than half of the discrepancy, and the remainder lacks a known reason. Counted in this sample were 150,000 to 200,000 clones; 60% to 80% of them appeared once. The top ten clones comprise about 26% of the sample. The sequencing input was peripheral blood. These receptors came from a woman between 65 and 79 years old with acute or convalescent COVID-19.

The chain recombines TRBV5-1 with TRBJ2-3; 10 bases line up with TRBD2. V trimming: 3 bases; J trimming: 1 base; junction bases outside the gene matches: 5. Germline-derived CDR1 and CDR2 are SGHRS and YFSETQ. CDR3 length: 16 residues. As DNA, the CDR3 is TGCGCCAGCAGCTCGGGACTAGCGCGCGGCACAGATACGCAGTATTTT. It is translated as CASSSGLARGTDTQYF.

This clone was observed a single time. The V call is TRBV19, the J call TRBJ1-4; maybe TRBD1 (5 bases). In germline, CDR1 is LNHDA, CDR2 SQIVND (reference sequence). V was trimmed by 3 bases and J by 7 bases, leaving 12 bases between them. This CDR3 is built from 14 residues. CDR3 region: CASSMQGVGEKLFF. As DNA, the CDR3 is TGTGCCAGTAGTATGCAGGGTGTCGGTGAAAAACTGTTTTTT.

The chain links TRBV27 to TRBJ1-4; the D is unclear. The CDR3 loop spans 13 amino acids. The ends were cut back, 3 bases at V and 8 bases at J, with 10 bases in the middle. The germline V gene has CDR1 MNHEY and CDR2 SMNVEV (reference sequence). CDR3 sequence reads: CASSLRAGEKLFF. CDR3 coding DNA: TGTGCCAGCAGTTTGAGGGCGGGGGAAAAACTGTTTTTT. Based on the CDR3 plus reference TRBV27 and TRBJ1-4, the full variable domain is EAQVTQNPRYLITVTGKKLTVTCSQNMNHEYMSWYRQDPGLGLRQIYYSMNVEVTDKGDVPEGYKVSRKEKRNFPLILESPSPNQTSLYFCASSLRAGEKLFFGSGTQLSVL.

The rearrangement uses TRBV6-5 and TRBJ1-1; no clear D gene. CDR3 length: 14 residues. V was shortened by 0 bases and J by 1 base, with 6 bases between the two germline ends. Per the germline V gene, CDR1 is MNHEY and CDR2 is SVGAGI. The CDR3 nucleotides read TGTGCCAGCAGTTACTCTGGCAGGAACACTGAAGCTTTCTTT. Its protein product is CASSYSGRNTEAFF.

This sequence joins TRBV5-4 and TRBJ1-2, with D possibly being TRBD1 (5 bases). This CDR3 comprises 13 residues. The germline gives CDR1 SGHNT, CDR2 YYREEE (reference sequence). Between the trimmed V and J ends, which lost 4 bases and 2 bases, there was a span of 9 bases. In DNA, the CDR3 is TGTGCCAGCAGCCAAGGACACAACTATGGCTACACCTTC. As protein: CASSQGHNYGYTF.

The chain recombines TRBV5-4 with TRBJ1-1; D is undetermined. The CDR3 is 14 residues long. The germline V and J ends were trimmed by 6 bases and 1 base, with 13 bases remaining between them. Germline values: CDR1 SGHNT, CDR2 YYREEE (reference sequence). CDR3 in DNA: TGTGCCAGCACAAAGGCCCCGGGGAACACTGAAGCTTTCTTT. It codes for CASTKAPGNTEAFF. The full variable domain, its missing parts supplied by reference TRBV5-4 and TRBJ1-1, is ETGVTQSPTHLIKTRGQQVTLRCSSQSGHNTVSWYQQALGQGPQFIFQYYREEENGRGNFPPRFSGLQFPNYSSELNVNALELDDSALYLCASTKAPGNTEAFFGQGTRLTVV.

The chain couples TRBV30 to TRBJ2-6; 10 positions match TRBD1. V lost 2 bases, J lost 0 bases, and 1 base stayed unmatched. Germline V gene lookup returns CDR1 GTSNPN and CDR2 SVGIG (reference sequence). This CDR3 has 16 amino acids. The CDR3 loop is CAWSRQGASGANVLTF. In DNA, the CDR3 is TGTGCCTGGAGTCGACAGGGGGCCTCTGGGGCCAACGTCCTGACTTTC.

The chain uses TRBV19 and TRBJ2-2; 15 bases agree with TRBD2. Unmatched junction bases numbered 3, after V lost 9 bases and J lost 4 bases. The CDR3 loop spans 15 amino acids. Germline V gene lookup returns CDR1 LNHDA and CDR2 SQIVND (reference sequence). The CDR3 spells CASGLAGGFTGELFF. DNA for the CDR3: TGTGCCAGCGGACTAGCGGGAGGGTTCACCGGGGAGCTGTTTTTT.

V is TRBV7-9 and J is TRBJ2-5, with D hard to call. The CDR3 sequence is 13 residues long. CDR1 and CDR2 from the germline V gene are SEHNR and FQNEAQ (reference sequence). V lost 1 base to trimming and J lost 2 bases, with 5 bases between them. The CDR3 DNA reads as TGTGCCAGCAGCTTAGGAGAACAAGAGACCCAGTACTTC. It encodes CASSLGEQETQYF.

The chain joins TRBV19 to TRBJ2-1, with D unresolved. This CDR3 has 13 residues. Trimming took 3 bases from V and 3 from J, leaving 6 bases between them. Germline assignment: CDR1 LNHDA and CDR2 SQIVND (reference sequence). The CDR3 is CASSMADYNEQFF. The CDR3 DNA is TGTGCCAGTAGTATGGCAGACTACAATGAGCAGTTCTTC. The whole variable domain, remainder taken from reference TRBV19 and TRBJ2-1, is DGGITQSPKYLFRKEGQNVTLSCEQNLNHDAMYWYRQDPGQGLRLIYYSQIVNDFQKGDIAEGYSVSREKKESFPLTVTSAQKNPTAFYLCASSMADYNEQFFGPGTRLTVL.

The chain recombines TRBV25-1 with TRBJ1-5; no definite D call. This CDR3 spans 14 amino acids. The germline V and J ends were trimmed by 8 bases and 1 base, with 12 bases remaining between them. Per germline, CDR1 MGHDK and CDR2 SYGVNS. CDR3 sequence: CASQPGGSNQPQHF. The CDR3 DNA follows: TGTGCCAGCCAGCCGGGCGGGAGCAATCAGCCCCAGCATTTT.

The V call is TRBV6-1, the J call TRBJ2-7; TRBD2 might be the D (6 bases). The length of the CDR3 is 12 residues. Germline CDR1 and CDR2: MNHNS and SASEGT. The V end lost 8 bases, the J end lost 3 bases, and 11 bases lay between the germline ends. The CDR3: CASGQGGYEQYF. The DNA for the CDR3 is TGTGCCAGCGGGCAGGGAGGCTACGAGCAGTACTTC.